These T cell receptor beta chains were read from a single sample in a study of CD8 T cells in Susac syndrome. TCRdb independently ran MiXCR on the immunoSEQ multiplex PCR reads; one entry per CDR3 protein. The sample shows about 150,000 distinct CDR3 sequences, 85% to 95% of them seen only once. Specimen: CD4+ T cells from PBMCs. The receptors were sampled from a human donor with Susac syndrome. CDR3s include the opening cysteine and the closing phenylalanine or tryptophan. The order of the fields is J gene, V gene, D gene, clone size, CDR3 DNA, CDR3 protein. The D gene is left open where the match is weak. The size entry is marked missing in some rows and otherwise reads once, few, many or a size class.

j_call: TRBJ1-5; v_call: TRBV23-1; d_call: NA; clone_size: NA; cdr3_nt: TGCGCCAGCAGTCAGTGGAGGGGGAATAGCAATCAGCCCCAGCATTTT; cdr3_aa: CASSQWRGNSNQPQHF
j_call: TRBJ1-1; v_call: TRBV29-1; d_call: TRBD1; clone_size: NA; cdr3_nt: TGCAGCGTGTCTCGACAGGGTTTGAACACTGAAGCTTTCTTT; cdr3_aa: CSVSRQGLNTEAFF
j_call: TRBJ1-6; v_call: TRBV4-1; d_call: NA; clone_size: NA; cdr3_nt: TGCGCCAGCAGCCAAGGGTCCCAGGGAGCCTATAATTCACCCCTCCACTTT; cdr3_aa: CASSQGSQGAYNSPLHF
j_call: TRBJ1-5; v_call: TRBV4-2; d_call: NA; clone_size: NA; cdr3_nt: TGTGCCAGCAGCGCCCTTGGGGGGCAGCCCCAGCATTTT; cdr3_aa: CASSALGGQPQHF
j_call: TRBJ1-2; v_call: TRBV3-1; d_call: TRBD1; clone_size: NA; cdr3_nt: TGTGCCAGCAGTGACAGGGGTGGCCGGGGCTACACCTTC; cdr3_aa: CASSDRGGRGYTF
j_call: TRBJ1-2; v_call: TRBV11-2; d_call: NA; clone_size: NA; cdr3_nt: TGTGCCAGCAGAGCCGCAGGGTCAAACTATGGCTACACCTTC; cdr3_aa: CASRAAGSNYGYTF
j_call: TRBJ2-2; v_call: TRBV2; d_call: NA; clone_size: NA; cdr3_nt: TGTGCCAGCAGTGACTTGGGAACACCTGCTACCGGGGAGCTGTTTTTT; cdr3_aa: CASSDLGTPATGELFF
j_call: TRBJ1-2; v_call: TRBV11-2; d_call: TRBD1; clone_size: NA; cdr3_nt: TGTGCCAGCAGCTTAAACGTCGGGACAGGCTATGGCTACACCTTC; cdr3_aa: CASSLNVGTGYGYTF
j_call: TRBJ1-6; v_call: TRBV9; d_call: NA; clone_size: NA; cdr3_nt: TGTGCCAGCAGCGCACAGGACAGCTCAACTCATTCACCCCTCCACTTT; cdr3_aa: CASSAQDSSTHSPLHF
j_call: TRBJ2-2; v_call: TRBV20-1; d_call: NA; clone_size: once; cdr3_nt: TGCAGTGCCCAATTCCCACTTGGCACCGGGGAGCTGTTTTTT; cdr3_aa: CSAQFPLGTGELFF
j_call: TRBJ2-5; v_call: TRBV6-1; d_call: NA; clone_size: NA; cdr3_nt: TGTGCCAGCACCCCGGACTACCGTAAAGAGACCCAGTACTTC; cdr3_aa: CASTPDYRKETQYF
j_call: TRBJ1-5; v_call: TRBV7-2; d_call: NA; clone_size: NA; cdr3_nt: TGTGCCAGCAGCTTCGGTGTCCTTCAGCCCCAGCATTTT; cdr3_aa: CASSFGVLQPQHF
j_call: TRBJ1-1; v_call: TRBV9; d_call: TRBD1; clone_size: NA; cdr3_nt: TGTGCCAGCAGCGGACAGGGTTCCGAAGCATCGGGCACTGAAGCTTTCTTT; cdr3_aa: CASSGQGSEASGTEAFF
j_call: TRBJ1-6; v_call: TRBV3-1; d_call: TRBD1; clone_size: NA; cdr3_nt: TGTGCCAGCAGCCGCAAGACAGGGGTGAGTTCACCCCTCCACTTT; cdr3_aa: CASSRKTGVSSPLHF